The clone carrying this T cell receptor beta chain was seen repeatedly, ten times or more. Germline assignment: CDR1 DFQATT and CDR2 SNEGSKA (reference sequence). The ends lost 0 bases at V and 1 base at J; junction bases unmatched: 4. The CDR3 is 16 residues long. These data are taken from a study of T-cell reconstitution after alpha-beta-depleted transplantation in children. TCRbeta library preparation incorporated unique molecular identifiers. TCRdb called the PCR reads again in MiXCR, with one record for every CDR3 protein. The repertoire consists of approximately 340,000 distinct CDR3 sequences, with over 9% occurring once and the leading ten covering 2% to 3%.

This TCR was sampled from a human donor who donated a stem cell graft to a child with acute lymphoblastic leukemia. Specimen: PBMCs from the stem cell graft donor, collected from the stem cell graft. The chain combines TRBV20-1 with TRBJ2-3; TRBD1 agrees at 10 bases. For the CDR3, the DNA is TGCAGTGCTAGAGAGACAGGGGGCTTTGGCACAGATACGCAGTATTTT. Amino acid sequence: CSARETGGFGTDTQYF.